A single sample gave rise to the 26 T cell receptor beta chains below, sequenced in a study of shared clonotypes between healthy human individuals (dated by TCRdb to the early 2020s). The receptor library was made with the immunoSEQ multiplex PCR assay. TCRdb holds this immuneACCESS table with in-frame rearrangements only. Some clones are missing; in checked studies, unresolved V genes explain under half, and the rest has no known cause. This sample has a few million clones in its table, and just under 95% of those were observed once. The ten largest make up approximately 0.41% of the sample. Sequenced material: naive CD4+ T cells from PBMCs. The cell subset or site label here, explained by the study, means: CD45RA+ positively selected. The receptors were sampled from a man between 18 and 35 years old in good health. Some clones in this sample may be carry-over from other donors' samples.

The V call is TRBV4-1, the J call TRBJ1-3; the D gene is possibly TRBD1 (6 bases). Germline V gene data show CDR1 as MGHRA and CDR2 as YSYEKL. The CDR3 length is 17 residues. Trimming cost V 0 bases and J 0 bases, with 12 bases left between them. CDR3 region: CASSQDSGGSSGNTIYF. For the CDR3, the DNA is TGCGCCAGCAGCCAAGATTCCGGGGGCAGCTCTGGAAACACCATATATTTT.

The chain recombines TRBV4-2 with TRBJ1-1; TRBD1 matches 9 bases. The CDR3 contains 14 residues. Germline CDR1 and CDR2: LGHNA and YNFKEQ. Germline trimming cut 4 bases from V and 6 bases from J; bases unmatched to any gene: 6. CDR3 DNA: TGTGCCAGCAGCCGCCCGGGACAGGGTCCTGAAGCTTTCTTT. Translating gives CASSRPGQGPEAFF.

This clone occurred once. The CDR3 here is CASSLGHDTDTQYF. In nucleotides, the CDR3 is TGTGCCAGTAGTTTGGGACACGACACAGATACGCAGTATTTT. The J gene is TRBJ2-3, the V gene TRBV19; tentatively, D is TRBD1 (6 bases). Germline-derived CDR1 and CDR2 are LNHDA and SQIVND (reference sequence). The CDR3 length is 14 residues. Trimming cost V 5 bases and J 2 bases, with 11 bases left between them.

The rearrangement links TRBV7-9 to TRBJ2-1; D is ambiguous. V was trimmed by 3 bases and J by 8 bases, leaving 11 bases between them. CDR3 length: 13 amino acids. CDR1 is SEHNR, CDR2 FQNEAQ, per germline (reference sequence). The CDR3, as DNA: TGTGCCAGCAGCTTTTCTGGCGCTGATGAGCAGTTCTTC. Its protein product is CASSFSGADEQFF.

Of note for this clone: Other DNA sequences in this specimen translate into the identical CDR3. The gene calls are TRBV7-2 and TRBJ2-3; no firm D call. CDR3 length: 14 residues. The V gene's germline CDR1 is SGHTA and CDR2 FQGNSA. V lost 0 bases and J 3 bases, leaving 7 bases between the germline ends. In DNA, the CDR3 is TGTGCCAGCAGCTTAGCTGGGTTAACAGATACGCAGTATTTT. Amino acid sequence: CASSLAGLTDTQYF.

Remarks on this clone: The same CDR3 arises from other DNA sequences in this sample as well. The chain is built from TRBV28 and TRBJ2-3; D is unresolved. The V and J ends lost 5 bases and 3 bases respectively, with 9 bases between them. There are 13 residues in the CDR3. Germline assignment: CDR1 MDHEN and CDR2 SYDVKM. As DNA, the CDR3 is TGTGCCAGCAGTGGAACCCCTACAGATACGCAGTATTTT. Translation gives CASSGTPTDTQYF.

V and J are TRBV5-1 and TRBJ2-5; D possibly corresponds to TRBD1 (6 bases). The CDR3 is 15 amino acids. Trimming removed 4 bases from V and 4 bases from J, with 17 bases in between. Per germline, CDR1 SGHRS and CDR2 YFSETQ. CDR3 DNA sequence: TGCGCCAGCAGCGCATTGGGGGCGCCGGGAGAGACCCAGTACTTC. Amino acids: CASSALGAPGETQYF.

This chain joins TRBV7-3 and TRBJ2-2; the D gene is possibly TRBD2 (5 bases). V was clipped by 3 bases and J by 3 bases, with 11 bases between them. Looked up from germline, CDR1 is SGHTA and CDR2 is FQGTGA. CDR3 length: 15 amino acids. The CDR3 spells CASSFSPDYTGELFF. DNA for the CDR3: TGTGCCAGCAGCTTTTCGCCGGACTACACCGGGGAGCTGTTTTTT. Using reference TRBV7-3 and TRBJ2-2 for the parts outside the CDR3, the full variable domain is GAGVSQTPSNKVTEKGKYVELRCDPISGHTALYWYRQSLGQGPEFLIYFQGTGAADDSGLPNDRFFAVRPEGSVSTLKIQRTERGDSAVYLCASSFSPDYTGELFFGEGSRLTVL.

This clone was observed a few times. V gene TRBV28 combines with J gene TRBJ1-5; no definite D call. The CDR3 loop spans 14 amino acids. Trimming removed 4 bases from V and 9 bases from J, with 16 bases in between. Germline V gives CDR1 MDHEN, CDR2 SYDVKM. As DNA, the CDR3 is TGTGCCAGCAGTTCAACGACGGTTCCCGGGCCCCAGCATTTT. This codes for CASSSTTVPGPQHF.

This chain joins TRBV5-4 and TRBJ2-7; 8 bases fit TRBD1. The germline V gene encodes CDR1 SGHNT and CDR2 YYREEE (reference sequence). The ends lost 6 bases at V and 0 bases at J; junction bases unmatched: 5. The CDR3 has 14 residues. The DNA of the CDR3 is TGTGCCAGCACCCGGGACAGGAGCTCCTACGAGCAGTACTTC. Amino acids: CASTRDRSSYEQYF.

This chain connects TRBV11-2 to TRBJ2-3; 10 positions match TRBD1. The V gene end was trimmed by 4 bases and the J gene end by 1 base; junction bases not matched to a gene: 5. Per germline, CDR1 SGHAT and CDR2 FQNNGV. The CDR3 is 16 amino acids. CDR3 DNA sequence: TGTGCCAGCAGCTCATTCGGGACAGGGGGCACAGATACGCAGTATTTT. It is translated as CASSSFGTGGTDTQYF.

The chain employs TRBV19 and TRBJ1-2; tentative D call: TRBD1 (5 bases). Between the trimmed V and J ends, which lost 2 bases and 4 bases, there was a span of 20 bases. Germline values: CDR1 LNHDA, CDR2 SQIVND (reference sequence). The CDR3 runs to 17 residues. CDR3 bases: TGTGCCAGTAGTATATCGGCGAGTGAGAGGGGCGTCTATGGCTACACCTTC. This sequence encodes CASSISASERGVYGYTF.

V is TRBV6-5 and J is TRBJ2-5; D is unclear. The ends were cut back, 6 bases at V and 7 bases at J, with 15 bases in the middle. Germline V gives CDR1 MNHEY, CDR2 SVGAGI. The CDR3 is 13 residues long. The CDR3 sequence: CASRRSKSGTQYF. As DNA, the CDR3 is TGTGCCAGCAGACGGTCTAAATCAGGGACCCAGTACTTC.

V is TRBV5-1 and J is TRBJ2-1, with 10 bases that match TRBD2. The CDR3 has 16 residues. Losses at the gene ends were 0 bases for V and 9 bases for J; bases not matched to a gene: 9. Germline lookup yields CDR1 SGHRS and CDR2 YFSETQ. CDR3 bases: TGCGCCAGCAGCTTGGTGGCTAGCGGGAGAGCGGGTGAGCAGTTCTTC. Amino acids: CASSLVASGRAGEQFF.

The rearrangement joins TRBV12-5 to TRBJ1-1; D is undetermined. The V end was cut by 1 base, the J end by 11 bases, with 14 bases between. Germline lookup yields CDR1 LGHNT and CDR2 FRNRAP. The CDR3 runs 13 residues. CDR3 amino acids: CASGLETESRAFF. CDR3 DNA: TGTGCTAGTGGTTTGGAGACTGAGTCGAGGGCTTTCTTT.

The chain carries TRBV7-9 and TRBJ2-7, with 9 nucleotides matching TRBD2. In germline, CDR1 is SEHNR, CDR2 FQNEAQ (reference sequence). With V trimmed by 5 bases and J by 3 bases, 20 bases remained unmatched. There are 19 residues in the CDR3. Here the CDR3 DNA reads TGTGCCAGCAGCCCAAGGAAGGGGGTAGCGGGAGCGCCCGGCTACGAGCAGTACTTC. This gives the protein CASSPRKGVAGAPGYEQYF.

V usage is TRBV7-3 and J usage is TRBJ2-2, with unresolved D. The CDR3 loop spans 13 amino acids. The V end was cut by 4 bases, the J end by 6 bases, with 9 bases between. Germline-derived CDR1 and CDR2 are SGHTA and FQGTGA. CDR3: CASSSRGSGELFF. In DNA form, the CDR3 reads TGTGCCAGCAGCTCTAGAGGCTCCGGGGAGCTGTTTTTT.

V gene TRBV7-9 combines with J gene TRBJ2-1; no reliable D call. Germline V gene lookup returns CDR1 SEHNR and CDR2 FQNEAQ (reference sequence). The CDR3 loop spans 11 amino acids. V was clipped by 5 bases and J by 9 bases, with 8 bases between them. CDR3 in DNA: TGTGCCAGCAGCCCATTTGGTGAGCAGTTCTTC. The encoded protein is CASSPFGEQFF.

Points on this clone: Mismatch with germline at one junction end may stem from a read error. The chain couples TRBV11-2 to TRBJ1-1; 7 nucleotides match TRBD1. Germline V gives CDR1 SGHAT, CDR2 FQNNGV. This CDR3 spans 15 amino acids. The CDR3 loop reads CASSQFTGVKTEAFF. CDR3 bases: TGTGCCAGCAGCCAATTCACAGGGGTGAAGACTGAAGCTTTCTTT.

The chain joins TRBV5-5 to TRBJ1-5, with 7 bases that match TRBD1. Germline lookup yields CDR1 SGHKS and CDR2 YYEKEE (reference sequence). There are 17 residues in the CDR3. V was pared by 2 bases and J by 4 bases, with 12 bases of the junction left unmatched. The CDR3 bases are TGTGCCAGCAGCTTATTCTTGGGACAGCCACCGAATCAGCCCCAGCATTTT. Encoded protein: CASSLFLGQPPNQPQHF.

The V and J genes are TRBV28 and TRBJ1-1; maybe TRBD1 (5 bases). V shed 2 bases and J shed 6 bases, with 13 bases lying between them. Germline values: CDR1 MDHEN, CDR2 SYDVKM. There are 14 residues in the CDR3. The CDR3 protein is CASSLRRDASEAFF. As DNA, the CDR3 is TGTGCCAGCAGTTTAAGGAGGGACGCGTCTGAAGCTTTCTTT. The variable domain in full, completed from reference TRBV28 and TRBJ1-1, reads DVKVTQSSRYLVKRTGEKVFLECVQDMDHENMFWYRQDPGLGLRLIYFSYDVKMKEKGDIPEGYSVSREKKERFSLILESASTNQTSMYLCASSLRRDASEAFFGQGTRLTVV.

This rearrangement joins TRBV6-6 to TRBJ2-7, with D possibly being TRBD1 (5 bases). V was pared by 0 bases and J by 0 bases, with 9 bases between. The germline V gene encodes CDR1 MNHNY and CDR2 SVGAGI (reference sequence). The CDR3 is made up of 15 amino acids. The CDR3 DNA sequence: TGTGCCAGCAGTTACTCGGGGCAGGACTCCTACGAGCAGTACTTC. The encoded protein is CASSYSGQDSYEQYF.

The gene calls are TRBV29-1 and TRBJ2-5, with D perhaps TRBD1 or TRBD2 (5 bases each). The germline V gene encodes CDR1 SQVTM and CDR2 ANQGSEA. The CDR3 sequence is 12 residues long. The ends were cut back, 7 bases at V and 4 bases at J, with 13 bases in the middle. The CDR3 loop is CSATEGRETQYF. CDR3 in DNA: TGCAGCGCGACTGAGGGGAGAGAGACCCAGTACTTC.

Points on this clone: Other DNA sequences of this sample code for an identical CDR3. The rearrangement joins TRBV5-1 to TRBJ2-2, with 9 nucleotides matching TRBD2. The CDR3 spans 16 residues. Germline CDR1 reads SGHRS; CDR2 reads YFSETQ. The J segment lost 2 bases and the V segment lost 2 bases, leaving 4 bases of the junction unmatched. The CDR3 region is CASSLGLAPNTGELFF. CDR3 in DNA: TGCGCCAGCAGCTTAGGACTAGCGCCCAACACCGGGGAGCTGTTTTTT.

The J gene is TRBJ2-5, the V gene TRBV28; D is ambiguous. The germline CDR1 and CDR2 sequences are MDHEN and SYDVKM. CDR3 length equals 15 residues. Trimming pared 7 bases from V and 3 bases from J, leaving 18 bases between. The chain's CDR3 is CASTSLDRAEETQYF. The CDR3 bases are TGTGCCAGCACCTCATTAGATAGGGCGGAAGAGACCCAGTACTTC.

The chain carries TRBV7-3 and TRBJ1-2; D unresolved. V was clipped by 2 bases and J by 6 bases, with 13 bases between them. The germline V gene has CDR1 SGHTA and CDR2 FQGTGA. The CDR3 sequence is 14 residues long. CDR3 sequence: CASSLFGSGDGYTF. Written as DNA, the CDR3 is TGTGCCAGCAGCTTATTTGGGTCCGGGGATGGCTACACCTTC.